This TCR beta chain was sequenced during a study of response to subunit inactivated influenza vaccine. The V gene end was trimmed by 0 bases and the J gene end by 0 bases; junction bases not matched to a gene: 8. Per the germline V gene, CDR1 is ENHRY and CDR2 is SYGVKD. CDR3 length equals 19 residues. Findings and limits, study-wide: After each seasonal influenza vaccination, few new T cells are recruited, the authors suggested.

This clonotype has more than one count but fewer than ten. Its antigen remains unidentified. TCRdb independently ran MiXCR on the RT-PCR reads; one entry per CDR3 protein. Of 430,000 or so distinct CDR3 sequences listed, 9.5% to 12% are singletons. The TCR comes from a man over 45 who received an inactivated influenza vaccine. The chain carries TRBV10-3 and TRBJ2-1; 10 nucleotides align to TRBD2. The sample consisted of PBMCs from blood, taken roughly 47 days after vaccination. The DNA of the CDR3 is TGTGCCATCAGTGAGTCGCGAGCGGGGGGGACTAGCTCCTACAATGAGCAGTTCTTC. The encoded protein is CAISESRAGGTSSYNEQFF.